This T cell receptor (beta chain) was captured in a study of neurological immune-mediated disorders. This clonotype has just a few counts. Volunteers at a blood bank in Maryland, USA, were the healthy controls. By 5'RACE with 10-nucleotide random UMIs, the cDNA was made. Using its own MiXCR run on the 5' RACE reads, TCRdb lists one record per CDR3 protein. The repertoire has about 84,000 distinct CDR3 sequences, approximately 10% of them found once; the top ten carry around 2%. Germline V lookup: CDR1 SGHRS, CDR2 YFSETQ. The length of the CDR3 is 14 residues. V was clipped by 7 bases and J by 1 base; unmatched bases: 5.

The TCR sequence derives from a man aged 35 to 55 in good health. Sequenced input: PBMCs. The rearrangement joins TRBV5-1 to TRBJ1-1; 9 bases align to TRBD1. In DNA form, the CDR3 reads TGCGCCAGCCGAACAGGGGGCAAGAACACTGAAGCTTTCTTT. Amino acid sequence: CASRTGGKNTEAFF.